The source of this T cell receptor beta chain is a study of cytomegalovirus exposure and HLA in healthy donors. Study-level results: Subsequent analysis revealed that first-cohort TCR clusters tended to co-occur in the approximately 120 validation repertoires.

Libraries were prepared by immunoSEQ multiplex PCR; TCRdb keeps only in-frame clonotypes and omits some of them. The sample has under 200,000 clones, about 89% seen once; the top ten hold roughly 3%. This clone was found a few times. Its antigen is unknown. The donors were members of the validation cohort comprising over a hundred subjects, separate from the roughly 650-subject first cohort. This CDR3 spans 19 amino acids. The V gene's germline CDR1 is LNHNV and CDR2 YYDKDF (reference sequence). With 1 base clipped from V and 6 bases from J, the junction kept 14 bases outside the gene matches. The chain joins TRBV15 to TRBJ2-1; TRBD2 aligns across 11 bases. Sequencing was done on a sample of PBMCs. The receptor was isolated from a woman between 18 and 29 years old in good health and CMV-seropositive. The CDR3 bases are TGTGCCACCAGCAGAGTAGGGACTAGCGGTACCTCACGGCTCAATGAGCAGTTCTTC. It yields the protein CATSRVGTSGTSRLNEQFF. Full variable domain (missing parts from reference TRBV15 and TRBJ2-1): DAMVIQNPRYQVTQFGKPVTLSCSQTLNHNVMYWYQQKSSQAPKLLFHYYDKDFNNEADTPDNFQSRRPNTSFCFLDIRSPGLGDTAMYLCATSRVGTSGTSRLNEQFFGPGTRLTVL.